This section outlines one TCR beta chain sequence together with its context. Original data processing: Scientists estimated how many nucleated cells there were by amplifying reference gene primers. Clones were sequenced by immunoSEQ multiplex PCR, and TCRdb holds only the in-frame ones, with some missing. That table furnishes V, J and clone size, whereas the DNA furnished D and trimming. The table includes under 140,000 clones, around 82% detected once. This CDR3 has 15 residues. The V gene's germline CDR1 is MNHNS and CDR2 SASEGT. The V end lost 2 bases, the J end lost 0 bases, and 7 bases lay between the germline ends. These data come from a study of blood T cell repertoires in COVID-19. The wider study: Sources were T cells, B-cell-depleted T cells, or PBMCs; the material itself was cDNA or gDNA.

The material sequenced was peripheral blood. The chain links TRBV6-1 to TRBJ1-4; the D is unclear. This receptor was taken from a woman in her sixties or seventies with acute or convalescent COVID-19. In DNA form, the CDR3 reads TGTGCCAGCAGTGAACACTTAGCAACTAATGAAAAACTGTTTTTT. Its translation is CASSEHLATNEKLFF.